The 21 T cell receptor beta chains given below trace back to one sample, sequenced in a study of T cells after yellow fever vaccination. In TCRdb, the 5' RACE reads were re-called with MiXCR into one record per CDR3 protein. The table lists 450,000 to 550,000 distinct CDR3 sequences, 21% of them singletons. The sequences come from PBMCs, collected less than 25 days after the first yellow fever vaccination. These receptors originate from a young man who received the YFV17D yellow fever vaccine.

This clonotype showed up just a few times. V is TRBV21-1 and J is TRBJ2-7; the table calls TRBD2, which could not be checked here. TRBV21-1 is reported as a pseudogene. This CDR3 has 16 residues. The CDR3 spells CASSKSFKASNCEQYV. CDR3 sequence (DNA): TGTGCCAGCAGCAAATCTTTTAAGGCTAGCAACTGCGAGCAGTACGTC.

In this sample, this clonotype turned up a few times. The chain uses TRBV20-1 and TRBJ2-1, with 8 nucleotides matching TRBD1. J gave up 8 bases and V 6 bases, and 6 bases lay outside the gene matches. The germline gives CDR1 DFQATT, CDR2 SNEGSKA (reference sequence). The CDR3 totals 12 residues. The CDR3: CSAIQGVDEQFF. The CDR3 DNA follows: TGCAGTGCGATACAGGGGGTCGATGAGCAGTTCTTC.

This clonotype turned up a few times. This chain joins TRBV5-1 and TRBJ2-4; unclear D gene. CDR1 is SGHRS and CDR2 is YFSETQ in the germline V gene. The ends were cut back, 1 base at V and 2 bases at J, with 4 bases in the middle. The CDR3 totals 13 residues. The CDR3 nucleotides read TGCGCCAGCAGCTTGTCCACCAAAAACATTCAGTACTTC. Amino acids: CASSLSTKNIQYF.

The rearrangement joins TRBV6-5 to TRBJ1-4; D remains unclear. Trimming shortened V by 4 bases and J by 1 base, and 7 bases separated the two germline ends. CDR3 size: 14 residues. The germline gives CDR1 MNHEY, CDR2 SVGAGI. DNA of the CDR3: TGTGCCAGCAGTTCGGTCAGAACTAATGAAAAACTGTTTTTT. Its translation is CASSSVRTNEKLFF.

This clonotype was observed a few times. DNA for the CDR3: TGTGCCAGCAGTTTCGGCAGGGCCGGGGAGCTGTTTTTT. Its protein product is CASSFGRAGELFF. V and J are TRBV12-3 or TRBV12-4 and TRBJ2-2, with a possible D match to TRBD1 (5 bases). The CDR3 is 13 residues long. The germline V and J ends were trimmed by 3 bases and 6 bases, with 8 bases remaining between them.

CDR3 DNA sequence: TGTGCCAGCAGCCCTAAACGGAGGCAGCCATACTTC. Its protein product is CASSPKRRQPYF. This chain links TRBV6-6 with TRBJ2-5, with D perhaps matching TRBD2 (5 bases). The CDR3 runs 12 residues. Trimming cost V 6 bases and J 14 bases, with 19 bases left between them. Per the germline V gene, CDR1 is MNHNY and CDR2 is SVGAGI (reference sequence).

The rearrangement links TRBV15 to TRBJ2-5; 10 bases are a match to TRBD2. The CDR3 is 16 residues long. CDR1 is LNHNV, CDR2 YYDKDF, per germline (reference sequence). The trim removed 4 bases at V and 3 bases at J, leaving 8 bases unmatched. CDR3 sequence: CATSKGVTSGKETQYF. The DNA of the CDR3 is TGTGCCACCAGCAAAGGGGTAACTAGCGGGAAAGAGACCCAGTACTTC.

The V and J genes are TRBV9 and TRBJ2-2; TRBD1 agrees at 9 bases. The germline gives CDR1 SGDLS, CDR2 YYNGEE. J gave up 2 bases and V 4 bases, and 9 bases lay outside the gene matches. This CDR3 comprises 17 residues. CDR3 nucleotides: TGTGCCAGCAGCTCGCCAGTGACAGGGGGTAACACCGGGGAGCTGTTTTTT. Protein product: CASSSPVTGGNTGELFF. Full variable domain (missing parts from reference TRBV9 and TRBJ2-2): DSGVTQTPKHLITATGQRVTLRCSPRSGDLSVYWYQQSLDQGLQFLIQYYNGEERAKGNILERFSAQQFPDLHSELNLSSLELGDSALYFCASSSPVTGGNTGELFFGEGSRLTVL.

This clonotype was seen ten or more times. The junction differs from germline at one of its ends, possibly a read error. The chain has TRBV7-2 and TRBJ2-1; 11 bases are shared with TRBD2. CDR1 and CDR2 from the germline V gene are SGHTA and FQGNSA. This CDR3 contains 15 residues. DNA for the CDR3: TGCGCCAGCAGCTCCCTAGCGGGGGGCCCCAATGAGCAGTTCTTC. It specifies CASSSLAGGPNEQFF.

There are a few counts of this clonotype. J is TRBJ1-1 and V is TRBV20-1; unclear D gene. This CDR3 contains 14 residues. V lost 0 bases and J 1 base, leaving 9 bases between the germline ends. In germline, CDR1 is DFQATT, CDR2 SNEGSKA (reference sequence). The CDR3 sequence: CSAREGNQNTEAFF. The CDR3, as DNA: TGCAGTGCTAGAGAGGGGAACCAGAACACTGAAGCTTTCTTT.

This clonotype turned up a few times. The chain links TRBV7-9 to TRBJ1-2; 10 nucleotides agree with TRBD1. V shed 4 bases, J shed 6 bases, and the junction held 5 bases outside the gene matches. The CDR3 consists of 14 residues. Germline CDR1 and CDR2: SEHNR and FQNEAQ (reference sequence). CDR3 sequence (DNA): TGTGCCAGCAGCTCATGGACAGGGGGGAATGGCTACACCTTC. As protein: CASSSWTGGNGYTF.

This chain connects TRBV3-1 to TRBJ2-2; no clear D gene. Germline lookup yields CDR1 LGHDT and CDR2 YNNKEL (reference sequence). This CDR3 comprises 14 residues. V was shortened by 1 base and J by 3 bases, with 6 bases between the two germline ends. This CDR3 reads CASSQGAYTGELFF. CDR3 sequence (DNA): TGTGCCAGCAGCCAAGGGGCGTACACCGGGGAGCTGTTTTTT.

The chain links TRBV5-1 to TRBJ2-1; 10 positions agree with TRBD2. The length of the CDR3 is 16 residues. Germline V gene sequence: CDR1 SGHRS, CDR2 YFSETQ. V lost 0 bases and J lost 9; bases outside the gene matches: 9. The CDR3 DNA sequence: TGCGCCAGCAGCTTGGGCCTCAGCGGGGGGGCGAGTGAGCAGTTCTTC. It specifies CASSLGLSGGASEQFF.

This clonotype was seen more than once but under ten times. The V call is TRBV12-3 or TRBV12-4, the J call TRBJ2-5, with no clear D. Trimming shortened V by 8 bases and J by 5 bases, and 12 bases separated the two germline ends. This CDR3 is 12 amino acids long. For the CDR3, the DNA is TGTGCCAGCGTAGGAGCCGGTGAGACCCAGTACTTC. Its translation is CASVGAGETQYF.

This clonotype was seen a few times. The chain employs TRBV3-1 and TRBJ1-1, with 7 bases matching TRBD1. The CDR3 runs to 14 residues. V gave up 5 bases and J gave up 5 bases; unmatched junction bases: 8. In germline, CDR1 is LGHDT, CDR2 YNNKEL (reference sequence). CDR3 in DNA: TGTGCCAGCAGCACGCAGGGGGTGGGGACTGAAGCTTTCTTT. It specifies CASSTQGVGTEAFF.

V is TRBV7-9 and J is TRBJ2-5; TRBD1 might be the D (5 bases). V was cut by 8 bases and J by 2 bases, with 12 bases left in between. CDR3 length: 13 residues. The V gene's germline CDR1 is SEHNR and CDR2 FQNEAQ (reference sequence). The CDR3 nucleotides are TGTGCCAGCGGCCTGGGGCTGCAAGAGACCCAGTACTTC. This gives the protein CASGLGLQETQYF.

The CDR3 loop is CASSATGPGNTIYF. The CDR3 DNA sequence: TGTGCCAGCAGCGCGACAGGGCCCGGAAACACCATATATTTT. This chain uses TRBV7-2 with TRBJ1-3; the match to TRBD1 covers 7 bases. CDR1 and CDR2 from the germline V gene are SGHTA and FQGNSA. This CDR3 contains 14 residues. J lost 4 bases, V lost 5 bases, and 5 bases had no gene match.

CDR3 sequence reads: CASSPWTSGDTQYF. The CDR3 DNA reads TGTGCCAGCAGCCCCTGGACTAGCGGGGATACGCAGTATTTT. The chain links TRBV5-4 to TRBJ2-3; 11 positions agree with TRBD2. Germline lookup yields CDR1 SGHNT and CDR2 YYREEE (reference sequence). There are 14 residues in the CDR3. J was trimmed by 6 bases and V by 4 bases; bases with no gene match: 4.

The chain employs TRBV6-1 and TRBJ2-3; 9 bases are shared with TRBD2. CDR3 size: 14 residues. The germline V gene has CDR1 MNHNS and CDR2 SASEGT. V lost 7 bases, J lost 2 bases, and 4 bases stayed unmatched. Here the CDR3 reads CASKAGGVTDTQYF. The CDR3 nucleotides read TGTGCCAGCAAAGCGGGGGGTGTCACAGATACGCAGTATTTT.

This clonotype was seen only a few times. The rearrangement links TRBV11-1 to TRBJ2-5, with D perhaps matching TRBD1 (6 bases). The CDR3 has 16 amino acids. Germline CDR1 and CDR2: SGHAT and FQDESV (reference sequence). V gave up 5 bases and J gave up 3 bases, with 19 bases separating them. The CDR3 loop is CASSRRLRTEKETQYF. The CDR3 DNA reads TGTGCCAGCAGCCGAAGGTTGAGGACAGAAAAAGAGACCCAGTACTTC.

The chain's CDR3 is CASRRGVLAGEQETQYF. The CDR3 nucleotides read TGTGCCAGCAGACGAGGCGTCCTAGCGGGGGAGCAAGAGACCCAGTACTTC. The rearrangement joins TRBV6-2 or TRBV6-3 to TRBJ2-5; TRBD2 matches 10 bases. The CDR3 extends over 17 amino acids. Germline V gene sequence: CDR1 MNHEY, CDR2 SVGEGT. With V trimmed by 6 bases and J by 2 bases, 12 bases remained unmatched.